Below, one T cell receptor (beta chain) is given with its context. CDR1 is SGHAT and CDR2 is FQNNGV in the germline V gene. V gave up 2 bases and J gave up 4 bases; unmatched junction bases: 5. This CDR3 is 16 amino acids long. These data originate in a study of blood T cell repertoires in COVID-19. Clones were read by immunoSEQ multiplex PCR, and TCRdb kept only the in-frame ones, dropping some. The sample consists of around 67,000 clones, 80% to 90% of them appearing once. Sequencing was performed on peripheral blood. The rearrangement links TRBV11-2 to TRBJ2-2, with TRBD1 matching 9 bases. The receptor was derived from a woman aged 80 or over with active or convalescent COVID-19. For the CDR3, the DNA is TGTGCCAGCAGCTTACGACAGGGGGGAGGCACCGGGGAGCTGTTTTTT. Translating it yields CASSLRQGGGTGELFF.